These T cell receptor beta chains were read from a single sample in a study of blood T cells in healthy people across ages. A single record per CDR3 protein comes from TCRdb applying MiXCR to the 5' RACE reads. The table has 540,000 or so distinct CDR3 sequences, roughly 48% seen once. The sample consisted of blood. The origin of the receptors is a man of 80 years or more in good health. Both conserved end residues are part of each CDR3. The D gene is left open where the match is weak. Expanded clones get a size class; other rows say once, few or many, or leave the size out.

TRBV6-5,-,TRBJ2-1,-,TGTGCCTGCAGTTACGGGTCGGGACCCTACTACAATGAGCAGTTCTTC,CACSYGSGPYYNEQFF
TRBV7-9,-,TRBJ1-4,-,TGTGCCAGCAGCTTAGGCACAACTAATGAAAAACTGTTTTTT,CASSLGTTNEKLFF
TRBV6-2/TRBV6-3,-,TRBJ2-7,TRBD2,TGTGCCAGCAGTTACGCGGGAGTTAACTACGAGCAGTACTTC,CASSYAGVNYEQYF
TRBV5-1,-,TRBJ2-1,-,TGCGCCAGCAGCTTCGGTTCTCCACAGGACAGTGAGCAGTTCTTC,CASSFGSPQDSEQFF
TRBV6-6,-,TRBJ2-2,TRBD2,TGTGCCAGCAGCCGGGGACTAGCGGGGTCGGGGACCGGGGAGCTGTTTTTT,CASSRGLAGSGTGELFF
TRBV7-9,many,TRBJ1-2,TRBD1,TGTGCCAGCAGCTTAACCACAGGGGGCGGCGGCTACACCTTC,CASSLTTGGGGYTF
TRBV11-1,-,TRBJ2-3,-,TGTGCCAGCAGCTTATGGTCGGACTCGGGAGATACGCAGTATTTT,CASSLWSDSGDTQYF
TRBV5-1,-,TRBJ2-7,-,TGCGCCAGCAGCTTAGGGCAGGCGTACAATGAGCAGTACTTC,CASSLGQAYNEQYF
TRBV5-1,-,TRBJ2-1,-,TGCGCCAGCAGCTTGGTGAGAGGCGGGTACAATGAGCAGTTCTTC,CASSLVRGGYNEQFF
TRBV20-1,-,TRBJ2-3,-,TGCAGTGCTAGAGGTGGACTAGACCCGGGGGCTAGCACAGATACGCAGTATTTT,CSARGGLDPGASTDTQYF
TRBV29-1,-,TRBJ1-1,-,TGCAGCGTTGACAGGCAGGGAGGAAGAACTGAAGCTTTCTTT,CSVDRQGGRTEAFF
TRBV5-1,few,TRBJ2-1,-,TGCGCCAGCAGCGGCGGGACTTCTTACAATGAGCAGTTCTTC,CASSGGTSYNEQFF
TRBV6-2/TRBV6-3,few,TRBJ2-1,-,TGTGCCAGCAGTTACGTCCGGGGCCCTCTGTTCTTC,CASSYVRGPLFF
TRBV10-3,few,TRBJ2-7,-,TGTGCCATCAGCCCCGGCCCTCGAGAGCAGTACTTC,CAISPGPREQYF
TRBV7-9,many,TRBJ2-3,TRBD2,TGTGCCAGCAGCTCGGGACTAGCGGGAAGCACAGATACGCAGTATTTT,CASSSGLAGSTDTQYF
TRBV27,-,TRBJ1-5,-,TGTGCCAGCAGTCAGAATGGGGTGGGGGACCTAAATCAGCCCCAGCATTTT,CASSQNGVGDLNQPQHF
TRBV10-3,-,TRBJ2-3,-,TGTGCCATCAGTGGGCTCGATACGCAGTATTTT,CAISGLDTQYF
TRBV30,-,TRBJ1-1,-,TGTGCCTGGGCACTTAACACTGAAGCTTTCTTT,CAWALNTEAFF
TRBV4-1,-,TRBJ2-5,TRBD2,TGCGCCAGCAGCCAAGGTGGGACTAGCGGGGGGGTCCGGCAAGAGACCCAGTACTTC,CASSQGGTSGGVRQETQYF
TRBV7-3,-,TRBJ2-5,TRBD2,TGTGCCAGCAGCGCGACTAGCCTGGGGACCCAGTACTTC,CASSATSLGTQYF
TRBV14,many,TRBJ2-1,-,TGTGCCAGTGCGACAGACTACTACAATGAGCAGTTCTTC,CASATDYYNEQFF
TRBV12-3/TRBV12-4,many,TRBJ2-1,-,TGTGCCAGCAGTTTGTCTTCTTCCTACAATGAGCAGTTCTTC,CASSLSSSYNEQFF
TRBV6-2/TRBV6-3,-,TRBJ2-5,-,TGTGCCAGCAGTCGTTACCGCACGACTAGTCACCAAGAGACCCAGTACTTC,CASSRYRTTSHQETQYF
TRBV5-1,few,TRBJ2-7,TRBD1,TGCGCCAGCAGCTGGGGACAGACCTCCTACGAGCAGTACTTC,CASSWGQTSYEQYF
TRBV27,-,TRBJ2-3,TRBD1,TGTGCCAGCAGTCGAACTCGGACAGGGACGAGCACAGATACGCAGTATTTT,CASSRTRTGTSTDTQYF
TRBV24-1,-,TRBJ2-1,TRBD2,TGTGCCACCAGTGATGCCAGCGGGAGCGGGAATGAGCAGTTCTTC,CATSDASGSGNEQFF
TRBV6-6,-,TRBJ1-2,-,TGTGCCAGCAGTTACGCGCAGGGGAATGGCTACACCTTC,CASSYAQGNGYTF
TRBV7-9,once,TRBJ1-6,TRBD1,TGTGCCAGCAGTCAACAGGGGGCCGATAATTCACCCCTCCACTTT,CASSQQGADNSPLHF
TRBV9,-,TRBJ2-1,-,TGTGCCAGCAGCGTAGATCAGGGGAAACACAATGAGCAGTTCTTC,CASSVDQGKHNEQFF
TRBV20-1,once,TRBJ2-5,TRBD2,TGCAGTGCTAGAGGACCCGGGACTAGCGGGGGGGTCAAGACCCAGTACTTC,CSARGPGTSGGVKTQYF
TRBV7-3,-,TRBJ1-3,-,TGTGCCAGCAGCGCACAGGGTTCTGGAAACACCATATATTTT,CASSAQGSGNTIYF
TRBV28,-,TRBJ2-5,TRBD2,TGTGCCAGCAGGGCTAGCGGGAGGCAAGAGACCCAGTACTTC,CASRASGRQETQYF
TRBV7-3,few,TRBJ2-3,TRBD2,TGTGCCAGCAGCAAGACTAGCTACACAGATACGCAGTATTTT,CASSKTSYTDTQYF
TRBV29-1,-,TRBJ1-5,-,TGCAGCGCTCGAGACCGGGACACCCAGGGGCCCCAGCATTTT,CSARDRDTQGPQHF
TRBV20-1,-,TRBJ2-7,TRBD1,TGCAGTGCTAGAGATCATGGACAGGGCTCCTACGAGCAGTACTTC,CSARDHGQGSYEQYF
TRBV6-1,few,TRBJ2-1,-,TGTGCCAGCAGTGAACAGGGCAATAATGAGCAGTTCTTC,CASSEQGNNEQFF